The clone carrying this TCR beta chain came up many times. Building the TCR beta libraries relied on iRepertoire HTBI primers, and CDR3 regions underwent Arm-PCR. TCRdb recomputed calls from the multiplex PCR reads with MiXCR, one row per CDR3 protein. This sample has over 500,000 distinct CDR3 sequences; 15% to 20% occur once, and the top ten carry around 11%. Documented time point: newly diagnosed GD, antithyroid drugs for less than 3 months. Isolated PBMC RNA provided the starting material for the TCR library. The data derive from a study of regulatory T cells in long-lasting Graves disease. The data also belong to a second study, concerning T cells in Graves' hyperthyroidism and ophthalmopathy. That investigation notes: An initial round of RT-PCR targeting the TCR CDR3 relied on the HTBI primer set.

This sequence was found in a man aged 18 to 30 with Graves disease. The sample consisted of peripheral blood mononuclear cells (PBMCs), taken at new diagnosis, from a patient treated with antithyroid drugs.

The CDR3 loop reads CSATTSGSTDTQYF. CDR3 DNA sequence: TGCAGTGCCACTACTAGCGGAAGCACAGATACGCAGTATTTT. The rearrangement links TRBV20-1 to TRBJ2-3, with 8 bases fitting TRBD2. Germline V lookup: CDR1 DFQATT, CDR2 SNEGSKA (reference sequence). This CDR3 comprises 14 residues. Trimming at V came to 6 bases and at J to 0 bases, leaving 5 bases not matched to a gene.